This T cell receptor (beta chain) was profiled in a study of cytomegalovirus exposure and HLA in healthy donors. V was pared by 10 bases and J by 0 bases, with 18 bases between. CDR3 size: 16 residues. Germline V gene sequence: CDR1 LNHDA, CDR2 SQIVND (reference sequence). Sequencing was performed with immunoSEQ multiplex PCR; in TCRdb, only in-frame clones are kept and a portion is missing. The data contain tens of thousands of clones, approximately 88% of them singletons. The TCR originated in a woman between 18 and 30 years old in good health and CMV-seropositive. Sequenced sample: PBMCs. The rearrangement links TRBV19 to TRBJ1-4, with a tentative D call TRBD1 (5 bases). The DNA for the CDR3 is TGTGCCACTCTTGATGAGACAGCCGCAACTAATGAAAAACTGTTTTTT. Translation gives CATLDETAATNEKLFF.